A selection of T cell receptor beta chains follows, all from one sample in a study of T cells in Graves' hyperthyroidism and ophthalmopathy. TCRdb processed the multiplex PCR reads anew with MiXCR; each CDR3 protein has one entry. The sample includes about 500,000 distinct CDR3 sequences, roughly 17% of them seen just once. The sequenced sample was blood. The receptors were sampled from a young woman with Graves' hyperthyroidism. CDR3s include the opening cysteine and the closing phenylalanine or tryptophan. The D gene is left open where the match is weak. Part of the rows lack a size; the others show once, few, many or a class for expanded clones.

CSARRDFYEQYF,TGCAGTGCTAGAAGAGATTTCTACGAGCAGTACTTC,NA,TRBV20-1,12,TRBJ2-7,many
CASSPALGRHTGELFF,TGCGCCAGCAGCCCTGCCCTCGGGAGACACACCGGGGAGCTGTTTTTT,NA,TRBV5-1,16,TRBJ2-2,NA
CSARVRGGADNERFF,TGCAGTGCTAGAGTAAGAGGGGGGGCGGACAATGAGCGGTTCTTC,NA,TRBV20-1,15,TRBJ2-1,NA
CASNPGAYGYTF,TGTGCCAGCAATCCAGGGGCCTATGGCTACACCTTC,NA,TRBV28,12,TRBJ1-2,many
CASSQDPLAGGHTGELFF,TGTGCCAGCAGCCAAGATCCGCTAGCGGGGGGCCACACCGGGGAGCTGTTTTTT,TRBD2,TRBV3-1,18,TRBJ2-2,NA
CASSLASMGVSSLNYEQYF,TGCGCCAGCAGCTTGGCCAGTATGGGGGTCTCTAGTCTCAACTACGAGCAGTACTTC,NA,TRBV5-1,19,TRBJ2-7,few
CASSQVHTTGELFF,TGTGCCAGCAGCCAAGTTCATACTACCGGGGAGCTGTTTTTT,NA,TRBV3-1,14,TRBJ2-2,few
CASSLFDRGLEQYF,TGTGCCAGCAGTTTATTTGACAGGGGCCTCGAGCAGTACTTC,TRBD1,TRBV28,14,TRBJ2-7,many
CASSSRVLNTEAFF,TGTGCCAGCAGTTCCAGGGTCCTGAACACTGAAGCTTTCTTT,NA,TRBV27,14,TRBJ1-1,many
CASSLRRLADNEQFF,TGCGCCAGCAGCTTGAGGCGACTAGCGGACAATGAGCAGTTCTTC,TRBD2,TRBV5-1,15,TRBJ2-1,many
CASSEQGSGQPQHF,TGTGCCAGCAGTGAACAAGGGTCTGGTCAGCCCCAGCATTTT,NA,TRBV2,14,TRBJ1-5,few
CASSSPWRPHNEQFF,TGTGCCAGCAGCTCCCCTTGGAGGCCCCACAATGAGCAGTTCTTC,NA,TRBV4-2,15,TRBJ2-1,NA
CASSVSSSGPYPANEQFF,TGTGCCAGCAGCGTATCCTCTAGCGGGCCTTACCCCGCCAATGAGCAGTTCTTC,TRBD2,TRBV9,18,TRBJ2-1,NA
CASNTGSTGELFF,TGTGCCAGCAACACCGGCTCGACCGGGGAGCTGTTTTTT,NA,TRBV12-3/TRBV12-4,13,TRBJ2-2,many
CASSEKSGASGRWDEQFF,TGTGCCAGCAGTGAAAAATCTGGGGCTAGCGGGAGATGGGATGAGCAGTTCTTC,TRBD2,TRBV2,18,TRBJ2-1,NA